This T cell receptor (beta chain) originates from a study of T-cell reconstitution after alpha-beta-depleted transplantation in children (dated by TCRdb to about 2016). Regarding the research as a whole: T-cell immune reconstitution after TCRalphabeta/CD19-depleted allogeneic hematopoietic cell transplantation in children was quantitatively tracked in the study by means of TCR repertoire profiling.

On this clonotype: Its antigen remains undetermined. The junction differs from germline at one of its ends, possibly a read error.

Reading the label with the study, this specimen's treatment or condition is: allogeneic hematopoietic cell transplantation with graft depleted of TCRalphabeta T cells and CD19 B cells. Transplant recipients were children who received TCRalphabeta/CD19-depleted allogeneic hematopoietic cell grafts. Libraries were constructed by PCR. Instrument on record: Illumina HiSeq 2500. To normalize quantification of the TCRbeta repertoire, the TCR libraries were built with molecular barcoding that relied on unique molecular identifiers. TCRdb reanalyzed the raw reads on its own, using fastp at Q25 for trimming and MiXCR for clone calling, and kept in-frame beta chains. All rows with the same CDR3 protein become a single entry with the most common DNA and genes. The sample yields under 850,000 distinct CDR3 sequences; less than 15% were counted once. Jointly, the top ten make up 0.79% of the sample. Study-wide findings and limitations: Over subsequent months, a decline in hyperexpanded clone frequencies was noted, and after one year, T-cell counts and TCRbeta diversity were mostly ascribed to newly produced T cells. In some patients, the high TCRbeta diversity seen at day 60 was put down to recipient T cells and intrathymic progenitors that had survived conditioning. The apparently early recovery of alphabetaT-cell counts about two months after transplant reportedly depended on only several hundred rapidly expanded clones that came from non-depleted graft cells.

The CDR3 contains 17 residues, cysteine and phenylalanine counted. Only the CDR3 DNA stays, 51 bases, in frame from base 1. The germline V gene (reference sequence) specifies DFQATT as CDR1 and SNEGSKA as CDR2. The sequence was obtained from a girl aged 2 to 10 with congenital amegakaryocytic thrombocytopenia, due to receive a stem cell transplant. The starting material was PBMCs, obtained before TCRalphabeta/CD19-depleted stem cell transplant. The chain couples TRBV20-1 to TRBJ2-7, with 13 junctional bases fitting TRBD2. The CDR3 region has the sequence CCARQLGGTSGKYEQYF. The bases are TGCTGTGCTAGACAACTCGGCGGGACTAGCGGGAAATACGAGCAGTACTTC.